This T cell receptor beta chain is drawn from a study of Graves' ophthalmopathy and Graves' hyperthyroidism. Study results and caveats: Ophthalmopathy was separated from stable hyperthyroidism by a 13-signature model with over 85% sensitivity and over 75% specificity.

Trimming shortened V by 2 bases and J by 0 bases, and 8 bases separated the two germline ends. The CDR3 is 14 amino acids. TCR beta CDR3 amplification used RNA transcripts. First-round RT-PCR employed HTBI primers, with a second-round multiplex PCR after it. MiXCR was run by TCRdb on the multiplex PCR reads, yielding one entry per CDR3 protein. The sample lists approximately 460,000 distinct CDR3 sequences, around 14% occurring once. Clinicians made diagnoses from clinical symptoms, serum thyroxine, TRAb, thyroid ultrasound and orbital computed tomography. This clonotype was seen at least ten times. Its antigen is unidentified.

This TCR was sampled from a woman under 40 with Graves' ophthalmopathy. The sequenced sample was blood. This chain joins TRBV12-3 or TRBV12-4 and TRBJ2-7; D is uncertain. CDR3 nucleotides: TGTGCCAGCAGTTTATGGCGGAGCTCCTACGAGCAGTACTTC. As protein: CASSLWRSSYEQYF.